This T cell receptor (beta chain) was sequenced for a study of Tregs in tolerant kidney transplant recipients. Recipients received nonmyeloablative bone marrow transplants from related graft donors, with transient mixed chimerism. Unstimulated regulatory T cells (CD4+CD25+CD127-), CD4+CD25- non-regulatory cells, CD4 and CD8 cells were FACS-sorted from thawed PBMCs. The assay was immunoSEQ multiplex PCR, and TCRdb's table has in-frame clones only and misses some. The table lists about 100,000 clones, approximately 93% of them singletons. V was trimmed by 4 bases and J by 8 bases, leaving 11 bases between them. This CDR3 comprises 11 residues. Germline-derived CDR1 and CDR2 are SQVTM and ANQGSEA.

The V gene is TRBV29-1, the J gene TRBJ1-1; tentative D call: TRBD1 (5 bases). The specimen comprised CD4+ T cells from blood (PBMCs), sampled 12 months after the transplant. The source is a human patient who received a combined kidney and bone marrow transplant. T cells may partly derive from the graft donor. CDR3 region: CSVVQVKEAFF. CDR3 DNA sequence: TGCAGCGTTGTACAGGTTAAAGAAGCTTTCTTT.